These T cell receptor beta chains were read from a single sample in a study of blood T cell repertoires in COVID-19. The data were produced by immunoSEQ multiplex PCR, yet TCRdb's version contains in-frame clones alone and is incomplete. The sample contains some 170,000 clones, around 84% of which appear only once. The sample comprised peripheral blood. All receptors derive from a woman of 80 years or more with acute or convalescent COVID-19. CDR3s include the opening cysteine and the closing phenylalanine or tryptophan. D genes are given only for firm matches. Not every row has a clone size; where given, it reads once, few, many or a size class.

abundance | j_gene | d_gene | v_gene | CDR3aa | CDR3nt
NA | TRBJ2-1 | TRBD1 | TRBV11-2 | CASSPGTGHNEQFF | TGTGCCAGCAGCCCCGGGACAGGGCACAATGAGCAGTTCTTC
NA | TRBJ2-1 | TRBD2 | TRBV5-6 | CASSLLASGSGPFF | TGTGCCAGCAGCTTGTTGGCTAGCGGGAGCGGACCGTTCTTC
NA | TRBJ2-7 | TRBD1 | TRBV10-1 | CASSDPGGTDEQYF | TGCGCCAGCAGTGACCCAGGGGGCACTGACGAGCAGTACTTC
NA | TRBJ2-6 | NA | TRBV7-6 | CASSLSRFSGANVLTF | TGTGCCAGCAGCTTAAGCAGGTTCTCCGGGGCCAACGTCCTGACTTTC
NA | TRBJ2-5 | TRBD1 | TRBV5-1 | CASSLVGGRSETQYF | TGCGCCAGCAGCTTGGTAGGGGGCAGATCAGAGACCCAGTACTTC
NA | TRBJ2-6 | NA | TRBV7-2 | CASVGSGANVLTF | TGTGCCAGCGTCGGGTCGGGGGCCAACGTCCTGACTTTC
NA | TRBJ1-6 | NA | TRBV28 | CASSLSGRWDSPLHF | TGTGCCAGCAGTTTATCAGGGCGGTGGGATTCACCCCTCCACTTT
NA | TRBJ1-5 | NA | TRBV28 | CASFRGRSGVWQPQHF | TGTGCCAGTTTTCGGGGTAGGTCCGGAGTATGGCAGCCCCAGCATTTT
once | TRBJ1-2 | NA | TRBV7-2 | CASSLQGRVGYTF | TGTGCCAGCAGCTTACAGGGTCGGGTTGGCTACACCTTC
once | TRBJ2-6 | NA | TRBV27 | CASSPGPSGANVLTF | TGTGCCAGCAGTCCAGGCCCCTCTGGGGCCAACGTCCTAACTTTC
once | TRBJ1-1 | NA | TRBV10-1 | CASTKDRNTEAFF | TGCGCCAGCACCAAGGACAGGAACACTGAAGCTTTCTTT
few | TRBJ2-7 | TRBD2 | TRBV6-5 | CASSRLATTYEQYF | TGTGCCAGCAGCCGACTAGCGACAACCTACGAGCAGTACTTC
NA | TRBJ1-1 | TRBD1 | TRBV2 | CASSERDRGEFAEAFF | TGTGCCAGCAGTGAACGGGACAGGGGAGAGTTCGCTGAAGCTTTCTTT
many | TRBJ2-3 | NA | TRBV5-6 | CASSFKDTQYF | TGTGCCAGCAGCTTTAAAGATACGCAGTATTTT
NA | TRBJ2-1 | NA | TRBV7-3 | CASSLNGAGALEQFF | TGTGCCAGCAGCTTAAATGGGGCGGGGGCCCTGGAGCAGTTCTTC
once | TRBJ1-5 | TRBD1 | TRBV19 | CASSYRGDQPQHF | TGTGCCAGTAGTTACAGGGGGGATCAGCCCCAGCATTTT
NA | TRBJ1-1 | TRBD1 | TRBV19 | CASRSDRPLTEAFF | TGTGCCAGTAGATCGGACAGGCCGCTCACTGAAGCTTTCTTT
NA | TRBJ1-1 | NA | TRBV29-1 | CSVVRGGLNTEAFF | TGCAGCGTCGTAAGGGGGGGGCTTAACACTGAAGCTTTCTTT
few | TRBJ1-1 | NA | TRBV6-5 | CASSPPGRVNAFF | TGTGCCAGCAGTCCCCCGGGCAGGGTGAATGCTTTCTTT
NA | TRBJ2-1 | TRBD2 | TRBV10-1 | CASSSLVGGNEQFF | TGCGCCAGCAGCTCTTTAGTGGGAGGGAATGAGCAGTTCTTC
NA | TRBJ1-6 | TRBD1 | TRBV6-5 | CASSYLGTENSPLHF | TGTGCCAGCAGTTACCTCGGGACAGAGAATTCACCCCTCCACTTT
NA | TRBJ2-3 | NA | TRBV14 | CASSRRGLYTDTQYF | TGTGCCAGCAGCCGAAGGGGGTTATACACAGATACGCAGTATTTT
NA | TRBJ1-3 | NA | TRBV28 | CASSLGKGNTIYF | TGTGCCAGCAGTTTGGGCAAAGGAAACACCATATATTTT
NA | TRBJ2-1 | TRBD1 | TRBV9 | CASSVGTGVSDEQFF | TGTGCCAGCAGCGTCGGGACAGGGGTGTCCGATGAGCAGTTCTTC
NA | TRBJ2-1 | TRBD2 | TRBV7-7 | CASSLGLTGEQLF | TGTGCTAGCAGCTTGGGACTAACGGGAGAGCAGCTCTTC
NA | TRBJ2-1 | TRBD2 | TRBV29-1 | CSVVLTRVTGSGSIDNEQFF | TGCAGCGTTGTACTAACCCGGGTGACTGGTAGCGGGAGTATCGACAATGAGCAGTTCTTC
NA | TRBJ1-4 | TRBD1 | TRBV9 | CASSGRDRGATNEKLFF | TGTGCCAGCAGCGGAAGGGACAGAGGAGCAACTAATGAAAAACTGTTTTTT
NA | TRBJ2-3 | TRBD2 | TRBV4-1 | CASSQEGVAGADTQYF | TGCGCCAGCAGCCAAGAGGGAGTAGCGGGAGCAGATACGCAGTATTTT
NA | TRBJ2-2 | NA | TRBV3-1/TRBV3-2 | CASSQGSVNTGELFF | TGTGCCAGCAGCCAAGGTAGCGTAAACACCGGGGAGCTGTTTTTT
NA | TRBJ2-7 | NA | TRBV29-1 | CSVDTGVSYEQYF | TGCAGCGTTGATACTGGAGTTTCCTACGAGCAGTACTTC
NA | TRBJ2-1 | TRBD2 | TRBV6-1 | CASSEVGGLNNEQFF | TGTGCCAGCAGTGAAGTGGGAGGGCTCAACAATGAGCAGTTCTTC
NA | TRBJ1-2 | TRBD1 | TRBV11-1 | CASSSTGGQDGYTF | TGTGCCAGCAGCTCTACAGGGGGCCAGGATGGCTACACCTTC
NA | TRBJ1-5 | NA | TRBV3-1/TRBV3-2 | CASSQENPTSQPQHF | TGTGCCAGCAGCCAAGAGAATCCGACAAGTCAGCCCCAGCATTTT
few | TRBJ2-7 | NA | TRBV7-6 | CASSREEGAVDEQYF | TGTGCCAGCAGCCGCGAGGAGGGGGCGGTGGACGAGCAGTACTTC
once | TRBJ1-1 | NA | TRBV10-3 | CAISVARGGLPEAFF | TGTGCCATCAGTGTAGCGAGAGGGGGTCTACCTGAAGCTTTCTTT
NA | TRBJ2-7 | TRBD1 | TRBV7-2 | CASSLGRGLKEQYF | TGTGCCAGCAGCTTAGGCAGGGGGCTAAAAGAGCAGTACTTC
NA | TRBJ2-2 | TRBD2 | TRBV24-1 | CATSDPSGMNTGELFF | TGTGCCACCAGTGACCCTAGCGGGATGAACACCGGGGAGCTGTTTTTT
NA | TRBJ1-2 | NA | TRBV6-5 | CASSYSIQGMSGYTF | TGTGCCAGCAGTTACTCCATTCAGGGGATGAGTGGCTACACCTTC
NA | TRBJ2-3 | TRBD2 | TRBV5-4 | CASSLRLAGRSDTQYF | TGTGCCAGCAGCTTAAGACTAGCGGGGCGTTCAGATACGCAGTATTTT
NA | TRBJ1-5 | NA | TRBV6-5 | CASSPPGGGQPQHF | TGTGCCAGCAGTCCACCCGGGGGAGGTCAGCCCCAGCATTTT
once | TRBJ1-6 | NA | TRBV7-9 | CASSLGQGGSPLHF | TGTGCCAGCAGCTTAGGGCAGGGTGGATCACCCCTCCACTTT
NA | TRBJ2-1 | TRBD2 | TRBV5-6 | CASSLPGLADGNEQFF | TGTGCCAGCAGCTTACCGGGACTAGCGGATGGCAATGAGCAGTTCTTC
NA | TRBJ1-6 | TRBD1 | TRBV2 | CASSARGQGSSPLHF | TGTGCCAGCAGCGCCCGGGGACAGGGAAGCTCACCCCTCCACTTT
once | TRBJ2-3 | NA | TRBV7-3 | CASSSPVGPGGTDTQYF | TGTGCCAGCAGCTCGCCTGTCGGCCCGGGAGGCACAGATACGCAGTATTTT
NA | TRBJ2-3 | NA | TRBV29-1 | CSVEGTQGFADTQYF | TGCAGCGTTGAAGGGACGCAGGGATTCGCAGATACGCAGTATTTT
NA | TRBJ2-5 | NA | TRBV7-2 | CASSSYSGIVQETQYF | TGTGCCAGCAGCTCATACTCGGGGATCGTTCAAGAGACCCAGTACTTC